The rows below give T cell receptor beta chains drawn from one sample of a study of cytomegalovirus exposure and HLA in healthy donors. The protocol was immunoSEQ multiplex PCR, while the TCRdb copy is restricted to in-frame clones and leaves out a portion. Found here are 100,000 to 150,000 clones, around 77% of them singletons; the top ten hold about 1%. Sequencing input: PBMCs. The receptors originated from a woman in her sixties in good health and CMV-seronegative. Each CDR3 is given with its conserved first and last residue. The order of the fields is J gene, D gene, clone size, V gene, CDR3 protein, CDR3 DNA. D genes are given only for firm matches. The listing skips clone size in some rows; elsewhere it reads once, few, many or a size class.

J gene: TRBJ2-2; D gene: TRBD1; clone size: .; V gene: TRBV11-2; CDR3 protein: CASSRTGNGELFF; CDR3 DNA: TGTGCCAGCAGCCGGACAGGGAACGGGGAGCTGTTTTTT
J gene: TRBJ1-1; D gene: .; clone size: .; V gene: TRBV5-1; CDR3 protein: CASSPRSGGNTEAFF; CDR3 DNA: TGCGCCAGCAGCCCTCGGTCGGGAGGGAACACTGAAGCTTTCTTT
J gene: TRBJ1-1; D gene: .; clone size: few; V gene: TRBV28; CDR3 protein: CASYVRRNTEAFF; CDR3 DNA: TGTGCCAGCTATGTGAGGAGGAACACTGAAGCTTTCTTT
J gene: TRBJ1-2; D gene: .; clone size: .; V gene: TRBV2; CDR3 protein: CASKVQGTANYGYTF; CDR3 DNA: TGTGCCAGCAAGGTACAGGGTACCGCTAACTATGGCTACACCTTC
J gene: TRBJ1-6; D gene: TRBD1; clone size: .; V gene: TRBV6-5; CDR3 protein: CASSDDRADSPLHF; CDR3 DNA: TGTGCCAGCAGTGACGACAGGGCGGATTCACCCCTCCACTTT
J gene: TRBJ2-2; D gene: .; clone size: .; V gene: TRBV5-1; CDR3 protein: CASRAGATGELFF; CDR3 DNA: TGCGCCAGCAGGGCGGGGGCCACCGGGGAGCTGTTTTTT
J gene: TRBJ2-5; D gene: .; clone size: .; V gene: TRBV5-4; CDR3 protein: CASSFGQQETQYF; CDR3 DNA: TGTGCCAGCAGCTTCGGACAGCAAGAGACCCAGTACTTC
J gene: TRBJ2-1; D gene: .; clone size: .; V gene: TRBV5-1; CDR3 protein: CASSSTSGGGPPNEQFF; CDR3 DNA: TGCGCCAGCAGCTCTACCTCGGGGGGCGGACCCCCTAATGAGCAGTTCTTC
J gene: TRBJ2-5; D gene: .; clone size: .; V gene: TRBV7-9; CDR3 protein: CASRDGVAAYQETQYF; CDR3 DNA: TGTGCCAGCAGAGACGGGGTAGCGGCGTACCAAGAGACCCAGTACTTC
J gene: TRBJ2-2; D gene: TRBD2; clone size: .; V gene: TRBV5-6; CDR3 protein: CASSLVWGGMNTGELFF; CDR3 DNA: TGTGCCAGCAGCTTGGTATGGGGAGGGATGAACACCGGGGAGCTGTTTTTT
J gene: TRBJ2-1; D gene: TRBD1; clone size: .; V gene: TRBV5-1; CDR3 protein: CASSLQRDRRPKDNEQFF; CDR3 DNA: TGCGCCAGCAGCTTGCAACGGGACAGGCGACCGAAGGACAATGAGCAGTTCTTC
J gene: TRBJ1-2; D gene: TRBD1; clone size: .; V gene: TRBV27; CDR3 protein: CASSPGTGGFYGYTF; CDR3 DNA: TGTGCCAGCAGTCCCGGGACAGGGGGGTTCTATGGCTACACCTTC
J gene: TRBJ1-1; D gene: TRBD1; clone size: few; V gene: TRBV6-6; CDR3 protein: CASSYRIRDSEAFF; CDR3 DNA: TGTGCCAGCAGTTACCGAATCCGGGACAGTGAAGCTTTCTTT
J gene: TRBJ1-4; D gene: TRBD1; clone size: few; V gene: TRBV5-8; CDR3 protein: CASSPGQGYTNEKLFF; CDR3 DNA: TGTGCCAGCAGTCCGGGACAGGGTTACACTAATGAAAAACTGTTTTTT
J gene: TRBJ2-1; D gene: TRBD2; clone size: .; V gene: TRBV6-1; CDR3 protein: CASSVTSGSYNEQFF; CDR3 DNA: TGTGCCAGCAGCGTGACTAGCGGATCCTACAATGAGCAGTTCTTC
J gene: TRBJ2-1; D gene: .; clone size: .; V gene: TRBV7-3; CDR3 protein: CASSLGQFSYNEQFF; CDR3 DNA: TGTGCCAGCAGCTTAGGGCAGTTCTCCTACAATGAGCAGTTCTTC
J gene: TRBJ2-3; D gene: TRBD2; clone size: .; V gene: TRBV9; CDR3 protein: CASSKSGAGDTQYF; CDR3 DNA: TGTGCCAGCAGCAAAAGCGGGGCGGGAGATACGCAGTATTTT
J gene: TRBJ2-1; D gene: TRBD2; clone size: .; V gene: TRBV9; CDR3 protein: CASSVERTSGVGDNEQFF; CDR3 DNA: TGTGCCAGCAGCGTAGAACGGACTAGCGGGGTGGGTGACAATGAGCAGTTCTTC
J gene: TRBJ1-1; D gene: TRBD1; clone size: few; V gene: TRBV20-1; CDR3 protein: CSASRQGKAFF; CDR3 DNA: TGCAGTGCTAGTCGACAGGGGAAAGCTTTCTTT
J gene: TRBJ2-1; D gene: TRBD1; clone size: .; V gene: TRBV28; CDR3 protein: CASSPTGQGAINEQFF; CDR3 DNA: TGTGCCAGCAGCCCAACCGGACAGGGGGCTATCAATGAGCAGTTCTTC
J gene: TRBJ2-3; D gene: .; clone size: .; V gene: TRBV9; CDR3 protein: CASSAGGGVSTDTQYF; CDR3 DNA: TGTGCCAGCAGTGCCGGCGGCGGAGTTAGCACAGATACGCAGTATTTT
J gene: TRBJ1-6; D gene: TRBD1; clone size: .; V gene: TRBV28; CDR3 protein: CASTLMWHRGISYNSPLHF; CDR3 DNA: TGTGCCAGCACCTTAATGTGGCACAGGGGTATCTCCTATAATTCACCCCTCCACTTT
J gene: TRBJ1-4; D gene: .; clone size: .; V gene: TRBV7-9; CDR3 protein: CASSLVGSSNEKLFF; CDR3 DNA: TGTGCCAGCAGCTTAGTCGGGAGTTCTAATGAAAAACTGTTTTTT
J gene: TRBJ2-1; D gene: .; clone size: once; V gene: TRBV2; CDR3 protein: CASSVGTVSYNEQFF; CDR3 DNA: TGTGCCAGCAGCGTGGGGACTGTTTCCTACAATGAGCAGTTCTTC
J gene: TRBJ2-7; D gene: .; clone size: few; V gene: TRBV4-1; CDR3 protein: CASSHSTEQYF; CDR3 DNA: TGCGCCAGCAGCCACAGTACCGAGCAGTACTTC
J gene: TRBJ2-6; D gene: .; clone size: .; V gene: TRBV7-9; CDR3 protein: CASSVQGWANVLTF; CDR3 DNA: TGTGCCAGCAGTGTACAGGGTTGGGCCAACGTCCTGACTTTC
J gene: TRBJ2-2; D gene: TRBD1; clone size: .; V gene: TRBV5-1; CDR3 protein: CASSLAPRQGNTGELFF; CDR3 DNA: TGCGCCAGCAGCTTGGCGCCGAGACAGGGCAACACCGGGGAGCTGTTTTTT
J gene: TRBJ2-2; D gene: .; clone size: .; V gene: TRBV30; CDR3 protein: CARGGGLLTGELFF; CDR3 DNA: TGTGCCCGAGGGGGGGGTTTACTCACCGGGGAGCTGTTTTTT
J gene: TRBJ2-1; D gene: .; clone size: few; V gene: TRBV27; CDR3 protein: CASSLSGRNEQFF; CDR3 DNA: TGTGCCAGCAGTTTATCAGGCAGGAATGAGCAGTTCTTC
J gene: TRBJ1-6; D gene: TRBD1; clone size: few; V gene: TRBV2; CDR3 protein: CASTLTGTGNSPLHF; CDR3 DNA: TGTGCCAGCACCCTTACCGGGACAGGCAATTCACCCCTCCACTTT
J gene: TRBJ2-4; D gene: TRBD2; clone size: .; V gene: TRBV7-9; CDR3 protein: CASSLDAGGAKNIQYF; CDR3 DNA: TGTGCCAGCAGCTTAGACGCGGGAGGGGCCAAAAACATTCAGTACTTC
J gene: TRBJ2-2; D gene: TRBD2; clone size: .; V gene: TRBV7-3; CDR3 protein: CASSLGLAVTGELFF; CDR3 DNA: TGTGCCAGCAGCTTAGGGCTAGCGGTGACCGGGGAGCTGTTTTTT
J gene: TRBJ2-7; D gene: .; clone size: .; V gene: TRBV13; CDR3 protein: CASSLGARPSGYSFHEQYF; CDR3 DNA: TGTGCCAGCAGCTTAGGAGCCCGACCTTCGGGGTATTCATTCCACGAGCAGTACTTC
J gene: TRBJ2-2; D gene: TRBD2; clone size: .; V gene: TRBV7-6; CDR3 protein: CASSKGPSGRRSGELFF; CDR3 DNA: TGTGCCAGCAGCAAGGGACCCAGCGGGAGACGGTCCGGGGAGCTGTTTTTT
J gene: TRBJ1-3; D gene: .; clone size: .; V gene: TRBV28; CDR3 protein: CASSSFSGNTIYF; CDR3 DNA: TGTGCCAGCAGTTCCTTTTCTGGAAACACCATATATTTT
J gene: TRBJ1-6; D gene: TRBD1; clone size: .; V gene: TRBV7-9; CDR3 protein: CSTNRGGSPLHF; CDR3 DNA: TGTTCCACCAACAGGGGGGGTTCACCCCTCCACTTT
J gene: TRBJ2-3; D gene: .; clone size: .; V gene: TRBV13; CDR3 protein: CASSFVTGAESSTDTQYF; CDR3 DNA: TGTGCCAGCAGCTTTGTAACGGGTGCCGAGTCTAGCACAGATACGCAGTATTTT
J gene: TRBJ1-4; D gene: .; clone size: .; V gene: TRBV18; CDR3 protein: CASSPGTINEKLFF; CDR3 DNA: TGTGCCAGCTCACCAGGAACTATTAATGAAAAACTGTTTTTT
J gene: TRBJ1-2; D gene: .; clone size: .; V gene: TRBV6-6; CDR3 protein: CASNTWTYGYTF; CDR3 DNA: TGTGCCAGCAACACCTGGACTTATGGCTACACCTTC
J gene: TRBJ1-1; D gene: .; clone size: .; V gene: TRBV27; CDR3 protein: CASSLSLNTEAFF; CDR3 DNA: TGTGCCAGCAGTTTATCTCTCAACACTGAAGCTTTCTTT
J gene: TRBJ2-7; D gene: .; clone size: .; V gene: TRBV14; CDR3 protein: CASSQVGSEQYF; CDR3 DNA: TGTGCCAGCAGCCAAGTCGGGAGCGAGCAGTACTTC
J gene: TRBJ1-1; D gene: TRBD1; clone size: .; V gene: TRBV19; CDR3 protein: CASSRGPGQGDTEAFF; CDR3 DNA: TGTGCCAGTAGTAGAGGGCCGGGACAGGGGGACACTGAAGCTTTCTTT
J gene: TRBJ1-2; D gene: TRBD1; clone size: .; V gene: TRBV6-1; CDR3 protein: CASSEATGAGYYGYTF; CDR3 DNA: TGTGCCAGCAGTGAAGCGACAGGGGCCGGGTACTATGGCTACACCTTC
J gene: TRBJ1-5; D gene: TRBD1; clone size: .; V gene: TRBV5-1; CDR3 protein: CASSLTGFGNQPQHF; CDR3 DNA: TGCGCCAGCAGTCTGACAGGGTTTGGCAATCAGCCCCAGCATTTT
J gene: TRBJ2-7; D gene: .; clone size: .; V gene: TRBV25-1; CDR3 protein: CASSDTGTSYEQYF; CDR3 DNA: TGTGCCAGCAGTGACACAGGGACCTCCTACGAGCAGTACTTC
J gene: TRBJ1-5; D gene: .; clone size: .; V gene: TRBV6-6; CDR3 protein: CASRVNIEPQHF; CDR3 DNA: TGTGCCAGCAGGGTTAATATAGAGCCCCAGCATTTT
J gene: TRBJ2-6; D gene: .; clone size: .; V gene: TRBV19; CDR3 protein: CASRDTHRTGSGANVLTF; CDR3 DNA: TGTGCCAGCCGGGACACCCACCGGACCGGCTCTGGGGCCAACGTCCTGACTTTC
J gene: TRBJ2-7; D gene: TRBD2; clone size: .; V gene: TRBV2; CDR3 protein: CASSEASGGVEQYF; CDR3 DNA: TGTGCCAGCAGTGAAGCAAGCGGGGGGGTCGAGCAGTACTTC
J gene: TRBJ1-1; D gene: TRBD1; clone size: .; V gene: TRBV7-3; CDR3 protein: CASSQDRGTEAFF; CDR3 DNA: TGTGCCAGCAGCCAGGACAGGGGCACTGAAGCTTTCTTT
J gene: TRBJ2-2; D gene: TRBD1; clone size: .; V gene: TRBV30; CDR3 protein: CAWNKFLGTGGTGELFF; CDR3 DNA: TGTGCCTGGAATAAGTTTCTTGGGACAGGGGGCACCGGGGAGCTGTTTTTT
J gene: TRBJ2-5; D gene: TRBD2; clone size: .; V gene: TRBV28; CDR3 protein: CASSLWTSGQETQYF; CDR3 DNA: TGTGCCAGCAGTTTATGGACTAGCGGGCAAGAGACCCAGTACTTC
J gene: TRBJ2-3; D gene: TRBD2; clone size: .; V gene: TRBV9; CDR3 protein: CASTKLPSGTPDTQYF; CDR3 DNA: TGTGCCAGCACCAAACTCCCTAGCGGGACCCCAGATACGCAGTATTTT
J gene: TRBJ1-6; D gene: TRBD1; clone size: .; V gene: TRBV11-2; CDR3 protein: CASSSGQGTYNSPLHF; CDR3 DNA: TGTGCCAGCAGCTCGGGACAGGGTACCTATAATTCACCCCTCCACTTT
J gene: TRBJ2-3; D gene: .; clone size: once; V gene: TRBV6-1; CDR3 protein: CASTGVADTQYF; CDR3 DNA: TGTGCCAGCACGGGGGTTGCAGATACGCAGTATTTT
J gene: TRBJ1-1; D gene: .; clone size: once; V gene: TRBV15; CDR3 protein: CATSKGGSGRTEAFF; CDR3 DNA: TGTGCCACCAGCAAAGGGGGTAGCGGGAGGACTGAAGCTTTCTTT
J gene: TRBJ2-7; D gene: .; clone size: .; V gene: TRBV7-9; CDR3 protein: CSSSSNGYEQYF; CDR3 DNA: TGTTCCAGCAGTTCAAACGGCTACGAGCAGTACTTC
J gene: TRBJ1-6; D gene: .; clone size: .; V gene: TRBV4-1; CDR3 protein: CASSQPVAYNSPLHF; CDR3 DNA: TGCGCCAGCAGCCAACCGGTGGCCTATAATTCACCCCTCCACTTT
J gene: TRBJ2-7; D gene: .; clone size: .; V gene: TRBV28; CDR3 protein: CASSLGGAQQYF; CDR3 DNA: TGTGCCAGCAGTTTAGGAGGGGCCCAGCAGTACTTC